This record concerns one TCR beta chain sequence. The data stem from a study of control samples from healthy donors and cancer patients. Assay: immunoSEQ multiplex PCR; the TCRdb copy retains only in-frame clones and omits some. The sample shows about 120,000 clones, roughly 87% of them seen only once. Sequenced input: blood. This TCR came from a man aged 18 to 29 in good health.

As DNA, the CDR3 is TGTGCCAGCAGCTTCGACAGGGGAACTTCACCCCTCCACTTT. As protein: CASSFDRGTSPLHF. This rearrangement joins TRBV7-9 to TRBJ1-6; 8 positions match TRBD1. Looked up from germline, CDR1 is SEHNR and CDR2 is FQNEAQ (reference sequence). This CDR3 contains 14 residues. V was clipped by 3 bases and J by 9 bases; unmatched bases: 4.